This T cell receptor (beta chain) was recovered during a study of T cells in localized non-small cell lung cancer. Study-level points and caveats: Blood T cell density predicted longer survival; adjacent-lung clonality, shorter. T cell clonality was highest in uninvolved adjacent lung, above tumor.

Notes on this clone: Its antigen is as yet unknown.

This CDR3 contains 12 residues. Germline V gene sequence: CDR1 MDHEN, CDR2 SYDVKM. Trimming removed 8 bases at V and 1 base at J, with 8 bases between. The data were produced by immunoSEQ multiplex PCR, yet TCRdb's version contains in-frame clones alone and is incomplete. The sample holds around 29,000 clones; 92% are singletons and the top ten take around 4.2%. This receptor was taken from a woman aged 40-69 years with stage III lung adenocarcinoma. The V gene is TRBV28, the J gene TRBJ2-5; D gene uncertain. Sequenced here: peripheral blood mononuclear cells, sampled before any cancer treatment. In DNA, the CDR3 is TGTGCCAGCCAATACGGCCAAGAGACCCAGTACTTC. Translating gives CASQYGQETQYF.